Listed here is a single TCR beta chain. The source of the sample is a study of blood T cell repertoires in COVID-19. Across the study: Specimens from acute and convalescent COVID-19 originated in the United States, Italy and Spain.

The CDR3 sequence is 17 residues long. V was trimmed by 0 bases and J by 8 bases, leaving 22 bases between them. CDR1 SGHAT and CDR2 FQNNGV come from the germline V gene. Per the authors' pipeline: Using reference gene primer amplification, nucleated cell counts were estimated. Clones were read by immunoSEQ multiplex PCR, and TCRdb kept only the in-frame ones, dropping some. Clonal size and the V and J genes are those of that table, whereas D and trimming came from the DNA. The sample consists of under 200,000 clones, roughly 80% of them appearing once. The source material was PBMCs or T cells enriched from blood (not recorded which). The sequence was obtained from a woman aged 55-70 years who had recovered from COVID-19. The gene calls are TRBV11-2 and TRBJ1-2; D unclear. The CDR3 here is CASSLDQQEGSTRGYTF. CDR3 DNA sequence: TGTGCCAGCAGCTTAGATCAGCAGGAGGGATCAACGCGCGGCTACACCTTC.